These T cell receptor beta chains were read from a single sample in a study of T cell changes during pregnancy in multiple sclerosis. Clones were read by immunoSEQ multiplex PCR, and TCRdb kept only the in-frame ones, dropping some. The sample yields 50,000 to 65,000 clones, about 90% seen once. The sequenced sample was peripheral blood, obtained in the third trimester of pregnancy. Source of these receptors: a female donor in good health, enrolled as a control in a pregnancy study. The CDR3 runs from the conserved cysteine through the conserved F or W. D genes are given only for firm matches. Only some rows state a clone size, as once, few, many or a class for expanded clones.

V	size	J	D	CDR3
TRBV19	-	TRBJ1-4	-	CASSMRVSTNEKLFF
TRBV5-6	-	TRBJ2-3	TRBD2	CASSLAGGQTDTQYF
TRBV7-2	-	TRBJ2-7	TRBD2	CASSPTGTRADEQYF
TRBV6-5	-	TRBJ2-7	TRBD1	CASRKTGTGGDEQYF
TRBV2	-	TRBJ2-7	TRBD2	CASSARGGIGEQYF
TRBV11-3	-	TRBJ1-2	-	CASSLGGWRGYTF
TRBV7-9	-	TRBJ1-2	-	CASSVVSYGYTF
TRBV29-1	few	TRBJ2-6	-	CSARDGDGANVLTF
TRBV7-2	-	TRBJ1-4	-	CASSSRGFEKLFF
TRBV30	-	TRBJ1-3	-	CAWKEGGAGNTIYF
TRBV4-1	-	TRBJ1-3	TRBD1	CASSQLGAGGIGDTIYF
TRBV4-2	-	TRBJ2-7	TRBD2	CASSQEWGSGSNDEQYF
TRBV6-1	-	TRBJ1-1	-	CASSETGGAEAFF
TRBV14	few	TRBJ1-1	-	CASPGFRGSSEAFF
TRBV6-6	-	TRBJ1-5	TRBD1	CASSYPRDRSNQPQHF
TRBV15	-	TRBJ1-5	TRBD1	CATLQGAVGNQPQHF
TRBV9	-	TRBJ2-3	-	CASSVGPGVPDTQYF
TRBV28	-	TRBJ1-1	-	CALSGRGNTEAFF
TRBV2	-	TRBJ1-2	-	CASNHQGYGYTF
TRBV13	-	TRBJ1-3	-	CASSLGGRNTIYF
TRBV5-8	once	TRBJ2-7	-	CASSLQGSYEQYF
TRBV10-3	-	TRBJ2-1	-	CAISGADYNEQFF
TRBV6-5	-	TRBJ2-7	TRBD1	CASSYRQGWVYEQYF
TRBV4-2	-	TRBJ2-1	-	CASSQDSNGYNEQFF
TRBV30	-	TRBJ2-7	TRBD1	CAWDRGSVRRDGGYF
TRBV9	-	TRBJ1-2	-	CASSSGGQSNYGYTF
TRBV19	-	TRBJ1-2	TRBD1	CASSADRQGIFYTF
TRBV9	-	TRBJ2-7	TRBD2	CASSVDGRGTYEQYF
TRBV16	-	TRBJ2-3	-	CASSQGTGRTDTQYF